This entry lists 17 T cell receptor beta chains sequenced from one sample in a study of T-cell reconstitution after alpha-beta-depleted transplantation in children. TCRbeta library preparation incorporated unique molecular identifiers. Each CDR3 protein is one row after TCRdb ran MiXCR on the PCR reads. The sample includes some 400,000 distinct CDR3 sequences, roughly 20% of them seen just once. The source was PBMCs from the stem cell graft donor, collected from the stem cell graft. The receptors here all came from a human donor who donated a stem cell graft to a child with acute myeloid leukemia.

This chain uses TRBV20-1 with TRBJ2-3; 14 nucleotides match TRBD2. This CDR3 region has 19 residues. Germline trimming cut 6 bases from V and 1 base from J; bases unmatched to any gene: 15. Germline V gene sequence: CDR1 DFQATT, CDR2 SNEGSKA (reference sequence). The CDR3 loop is CSALTTGTSGSVGTDTQYF. CDR3 bases: TGCAGTGCCTTAACGACCGGGACTAGCGGGAGCGTGGGCACAGATACGCAGTATTTT.

Worth noting for this clonotype: A much larger clone differs from this one at a single base, so this may be a read error. CDR3 protein: CSSRDKRDEQYF. In nucleotides, the CDR3 is TGCAGTTCTAGAGATAAACGGGACGAGCAGTACTTC. The chain employs TRBV20-1 and TRBJ2-7; the D is unclear. Germline V lookup: CDR1 DFQATT, CDR2 SNEGSKA (reference sequence). The CDR3 runs 12 residues.

This clonotype occurred a few times. V and J are TRBV25-1 and TRBJ2-6, with 7 bases lining up with TRBD1. This CDR3 contains 20 residues. The trim removed 8 bases at V and 0 bases at J, leaving 19 bases unmatched. The germline CDR1 and CDR2 sequences are MGHDK and SYGVNS. CDR3 in amino acids: CASSTSGDRGIPSGANVLTF. The CDR3 coding sequence is TGTGCCAGCTCAACGTCCGGGGACAGAGGAATTCCCTCTGGGGCCAACGTCCTGACTTTC.

This clonotype turned up a few times. The chain has TRBV29-1 and TRBJ2-2, with TRBD2 matching 14 bases. The germline V gene has CDR1 SQVTM and CDR2 ANQGSEA. The CDR3 contains 14 residues. The J segment lost 8 bases and the V segment lost 6 bases, leaving 5 bases of the junction unmatched. In nucleotides, the CDR3 is TGCAGCGTGCAAGGACTAGCGGGAGGAGGGGAGCTGTTTTTT. The encoded protein is CSVQGLAGGGELFF.

The genes are TRBV28 and TRBJ2-5, with 11 bases matching TRBD2. Germline assignment: CDR1 MDHEN and CDR2 SYDVKM. The length of the CDR3 is 16 residues. Germline trimming cut 4 bases from V and 3 bases from J; bases unmatched to any gene: 7. CDR3 residues: CASSSGELAGEETQYF. The CDR3 nucleotides are TGTGCCAGCAGTTCGGGGGAACTAGCGGGAGAAGAGACCCAGTACTTC.

This clonotype was counted once. This rearrangement joins TRBV7-9 to TRBJ2-3, with no clear D. Germline V gene sequence: CDR1 SEHNR, CDR2 FQNEAQ (reference sequence). CDR3 length equals 15 residues. Trimming stripped 1 base from V and 0 bases from J, with 8 bases between. The CDR3 region is CASSLERLSTDTQYF. The CDR3 region has the DNA TGTGCCAGCAGCTTAGAACGGTTAAGCACAGATACGCAGTATTTT. Combining the CDR3 with reference TRBV7-9 and TRBJ2-3 gives the whole variable domain DTGVSQNPRHKITKRGQNVTFRCDPISEHNRLYWYRQTLGQGPEFLTYFQNEAQLEKSRLLSDRFSAERPKGSFSTLEIQRTEQGDSAMYLCASSLERLSTDTQYFGPGTRLTVL.

This clonotype was recorded at least ten times. J is TRBJ2-1 and V is TRBV20-1; 7 bases are a match to TRBD2. Germline V lookup: CDR1 DFQATT, CDR2 SNEGSKA (reference sequence). After removal of 4 bases from V and 3 bases from J, the junction contained 6 bases not matched to a gene. The CDR3 is 14 amino acids. CDR3 residues: CSANRASGYNEQFF. The CDR3 DNA follows: TGCAGTGCTAATCGGGCTAGCGGCTACAATGAGCAGTTCTTC.

The chain links TRBV10-2 to TRBJ2-7, with unresolved D. The germline V gene encodes CDR1 WSHSY and CDR2 SAAADI. The CDR3 consists of 15 residues. Trimming stripped 6 bases from V and 0 bases from J, with 15 bases between. The chain's CDR3 is CASREDGWDSYEQYF. The CDR3 DNA reads as TGCGCCAGCAGAGAGGACGGCTGGGACTCCTACGAGCAGTACTTC.

This clonotype was recorded at least ten times. This sequence joins TRBV29-1 and TRBJ2-7, with 7 bases lining up with TRBD1. Germline CDR1 SQVTM, CDR2 ANQGSEA. The length of the CDR3 is 13 residues. V lost 1 base and J lost 4; bases outside the gene matches: 4. CDR3 bases: TGCAGCGTTGAAGGACAGGGTGGGTACGAGCAGTACTTC. Translated: CSVEGQGGYEQYF.

The sample holds many counts of this clonotype. The rearrangement links TRBV20-1 to TRBJ1-5; D gene uncertain. V was cut by 4 bases and J by 0 bases, with 4 bases left in between. The CDR3 has 12 amino acids. The germline CDR1 and CDR2 sequences are DFQATT and SNEGSKA (reference sequence). The CDR3 bases are TGCAGTGCTACCCATAGCAATCAGCCCCAGCATTTT. This translates into CSATHSNQPQHF.

This clonotype came up a few times. In DNA, the CDR3 is TGTGCCACCAGCAGTGCGGAGCGGGGTAACACCGGGGAGCTGTTTTTT. Translating gives CATSSAERGNTGELFF. The chain recombines TRBV15 with TRBJ2-2, with 7 bases aligning to TRBD2. CDR1 and CDR2 from the germline V gene are LNHNV and YYDKDF (reference sequence). V was clipped by 3 bases and J by 2 bases; unmatched bases: 6. The CDR3 extends over 16 amino acids.

This chain uses TRBV12-3 or TRBV12-4 with TRBJ2-7; 7 nucleotides agree with TRBD2. J was trimmed by 2 bases and V by 4 bases; bases with no gene match: 8. The CDR3 loop spans 15 amino acids. CDR3 sequence reads: CASSSPHAGAYEQYF. The CDR3 region has the DNA TGTGCCAGCAGTTCCCCCCATGCGGGAGCCTACGAGCAGTACTTC.

V and J are TRBV29-1 and TRBJ2-7, with D maybe TRBD1 (5 bases). Germline V CDR1 and CDR2: SQVTM, ANQGSEA. The CDR3 totals 13 residues. The V gene lost 2 bases and the J gene lost 3 bases, with 11 bases spanning the gap. The CDR3 nucleotides are TGCAGCGTTGAAAGGGCAGGGTTCTACGAGCAGTACTTC. Protein sequence: CSVERAGFYEQYF.

The V and J genes are TRBV20-1 and TRBJ2-1, with unresolved D. CDR3 length: 12 residues. Germline-derived CDR1 and CDR2 are DFQATT and SNEGSKA (reference sequence). The CDR3 sequence: CSGPDPPNEQFF. In nucleotides, the CDR3 is TGCAGCGGTCCGGACCCACCAAATGAGCAGTTCTTC.

The chain recombines TRBV7-8 with TRBJ2-1; 10 bases fit TRBD2. The germline CDR1 and CDR2 sequences are SGHVS and FQNEAQ. The CDR3 is made up of 19 amino acids. V was pared by 6 bases and J by 0 bases, with 14 bases of the junction left unmatched. The CDR3 coding sequence is TGTGCCAGCAGGATAAGGCGAATAGCGGGAGGTGGCTCCTACAATGAGCAGTTCTTC. Its translation: CASRIRRIAGGGSYNEQFF.

This clonotype was detected only a few times. The J gene is TRBJ2-7, the V gene TRBV12-3 or TRBV12-4, with 7 bases that match TRBD2. The V segment lost 5 bases and the J segment 2 bases; nucleotides outside the gene matches: 12. CDR3 length: 16 residues. CDR3: CASSQSGLGLAYEQYF. The CDR3 DNA reads as TGTGCCAGCAGTCAGTCCGGGCTAGGACTAGCCTACGAGCAGTACTTC.

This clonotype was seen a handful of times. The chain combines TRBV20-1 with TRBJ2-7; perhaps TRBD2 as D (5 bases). V lost 6 bases to trimming and J lost 0 bases, with 9 bases between them. CDR3 length equals 12 residues. The germline V gene has CDR1 DFQATT and CDR2 SNEGSKA (reference sequence). The chain's CDR3 is CSAGLNSYEQYF. Here the CDR3 DNA reads TGCAGTGCCGGACTTAACTCCTACGAGCAGTACTTC.